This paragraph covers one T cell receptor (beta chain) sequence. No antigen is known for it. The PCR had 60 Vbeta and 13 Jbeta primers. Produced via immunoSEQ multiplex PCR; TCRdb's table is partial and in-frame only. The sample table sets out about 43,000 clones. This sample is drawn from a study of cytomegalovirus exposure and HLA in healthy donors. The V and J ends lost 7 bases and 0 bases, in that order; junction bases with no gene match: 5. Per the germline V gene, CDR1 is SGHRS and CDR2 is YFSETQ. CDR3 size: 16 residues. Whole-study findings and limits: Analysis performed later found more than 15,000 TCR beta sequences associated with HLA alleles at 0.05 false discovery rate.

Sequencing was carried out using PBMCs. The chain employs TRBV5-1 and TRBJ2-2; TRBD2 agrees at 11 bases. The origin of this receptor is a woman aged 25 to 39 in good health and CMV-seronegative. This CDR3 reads CASGEGLAANTGELFF. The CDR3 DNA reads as TGCGCCAGCGGGGAGGGACTAGCGGCGAACACCGGGGAGCTGTTTTTT.